This TCR beta chain stems from a study of T cell repertoires in cytomegalovirus infection. V shed 5 bases and J shed 7 bases, with 24 bases lying between them. The CDR3 contains 17 residues. Germline V gene lookup returns CDR1 SGHVS and CDR2 FQNEAQ. General study findings and limits: Identification of carriers of CMV plus the relevant HLA was achieved through cumulative public TCR beta family frequency.

TCRdb recomputed calls from the reads with MiXCR, one row per CDR3 protein. The sample carries 290,000 or so distinct CDR3 sequences, approximately 8.9% recorded once. This clonotype was observed at least ten times. What it binds is not known. The TCR was taken from a human donor in good health (CMV status not recorded). Some clones in this sample may be carry-over from other donors' samples. J is TRBJ1-5 and V is TRBV7-8, with a possible D match to TRBD1 (6 bases). Source material: PBMCs. The CDR3 coding sequence is TGTGCCAGCAGCGTCGCGGCACAGGGAAAGGTTTTACAGCCCCAGCATTTT. Translated, it gives CASSVAAQGKVLQPQHF.